This T cell receptor (beta chain) was captured by sequencing in a study of blood T cell repertoires in COVID-19. Participants' reported clinical history set cohort assignment. CDR1 is SNHLY and CDR2 is FYNNEI in the germline V gene. The CDR3 length is 13 residues. V lost 7 bases and J 2 bases, leaving 11 bases between the germline ends. Original analysis: Using reference gene primer amplification, nucleated cell counts were estimated. Using immunoSEQ multiplex PCR, the repertoire was profiled, and TCRdb retains in-frame clones only, with some absent. For V, J and clone size, that table is used; D and trimming come from the DNA. The top ten clones hold about 2% of a sample with about 300,000 clones, roughly 88% of them seen once.

Sequenced input: PBMCs or T cells enriched from blood (not recorded which). V gene TRBV2 combines with J gene TRBJ1-1; D perhaps matches TRBD1 (5 bases). The clonotype originates from a man aged 30-40 years who had recovered from COVID-19. This chain's CDR3 is CASIWGVNTEAFF. Written as DNA, the CDR3 is TGTGCCAGCATTTGGGGGGTCAACACTGAAGCTTTCTTT. Combining the CDR3 with reference TRBV2 and TRBJ1-1 gives the whole variable domain EPEVTQTPSHQVTQMGQEVILRCVPISNHLYFYWYRQILGQKVEFLVSFYNNEISEKSEIFDDQFSVERPDGSNFTLKIRSTKLEDSAMYFCASIWGVNTEAFFGQGTRLTVV.